The T cell receptor (beta chain) described here comes from a study of regulatory T cells in long-lasting Graves disease. CDR3-region Arm-PCR and iRepertoire HTBI primers produced the TCR beta libraries. TCRdb reanalysed the multiplex PCR reads using MiXCR and keeps one entry per CDR3 protein. The data contain about 540,000 distinct CDR3 sequences, roughly 14% of them singletons. Points from the study as a whole: Fewer public clonotypes were shared by new patients (just under 1,000) than by persistent patients (roughly 2,600).

This clonotype was observed at least ten times. The target antigen is unknown. The length of the CDR3 is 13 residues. Trimming stripped 2 bases from V and 4 bases from J, with 8 bases between. The time point denotes: newly diagnosed GD, antithyroid drugs for less than 3 months. PBMC RNA was the source of the TCR library. This sample also belongs to another study, concerning T cells in Graves' hyperthyroidism and ophthalmopathy. That work adds: Patients aged 18 to 65 had newly diagnosed hyperthyroidism of under 2 months' duration. TCR CDR3 regions were first amplified by RT-PCR with HTBI primers. The model forecast ophthalmopathy, anticipating it by a median around 6.5 months before onset.

The rearrangement uses TRBV12-3 or TRBV12-4 and TRBJ1-2; perhaps TRBD1 as D (5 bases). Sequences were derived from peripheral blood mononuclear cells (PBMCs), sampled at new diagnosis, from a patient treated with antithyroid drugs. This receptor was identified in a man aged 30 to 45 with Graves disease. The CDR3 DNA sequence: TGTGCCAGCAGTTTAACTACAGGCTATGGCTACACCTTC. Protein product: CASSLTTGYGYTF.